What follows are 14 T cell receptor beta chains derived from one specimen sequenced in a study of cytomegalovirus exposure and HLA in healthy donors. Both 60 Vbeta primers and 13 Jbeta primers went into the PCR. Assay: immunoSEQ multiplex PCR; the TCRdb copy retains only in-frame clones and omits some. The sample yields tens of thousands of clones, of which the top ten take up approximately 1.1%. The sample was PBMCs. All receptors derive from a young woman in good health and CMV-seronegative.

The DNA of the CDR3 is TGTGCCAGCAGTTTTAGCTACCAAGGCGGCTACACCTTC. Encoded protein: CASSFSYQGGYTF. V usage is TRBV28 and J usage is TRBJ1-2; D gene uncertain. Trimming took 3 bases from V and 8 from J, leaving 13 bases between them. This CDR3 is built from 13 residues. Germline assignment: CDR1 MDHEN and CDR2 SYDVKM.

The chain recombines TRBV19 with TRBJ2-7, with 8 positions matching TRBD1. CDR3 length: 15 amino acids. The trim removed 1 base at V and 3 bases at J, leaving 5 bases unmatched. CDR1 is LNHDA and CDR2 is SQIVND in the germline V gene (reference sequence). CDR3 amino acids: CASSIAVTGGYEQYF. The CDR3 DNA sequence: TGTGCCAGTAGTATAGCGGTCACAGGGGGCTACGAGCAGTACTTC.

The CDR3 loop is CASGGVAATRGTGELFF. DNA of the CDR3: TGTGCCAGTGGTGGGGTAGCGGCTACCCGAGGGACCGGGGAGCTGTTTTTT. The chain employs TRBV19 and TRBJ2-2; D might be TRBD2 (6 bases). Germline values: CDR1 LNHDA, CDR2 SQIVND (reference sequence). Trimming took 8 bases from V and 5 from J, leaving 24 bases between them. CDR3 size: 17 residues.

V usage is TRBV5-3 and J usage is TRBJ1-5; D gene unclear. TRBV5-3 is known as an ORF, though its function is uncertain. The CDR3 has 14 amino acids. Deletions cut 4 bases from V and 0 bases from J, with 8 bases between. The CDR3 is CARSPDYSNQPQHF. DNA of the CDR3: TGTGCCAGAAGCCCAGACTATAGCAATCAGCCCCAGCATTTT.

This chain uses TRBV5-6 with TRBJ1-1; TRBD1 agrees at 7 bases. Germline V gives CDR1 SGHDT, CDR2 YYEEEE. The V gene end was trimmed by 3 bases and the J gene end by 1 base; junction bases not matched to a gene: 3. The CDR3 has 14 residues. The CDR3 region is CASSSTGTNTEAFF. The CDR3 DNA reads as TGTGCCAGCAGCTCGACAGGGACGAACACTGAAGCTTTCTTT.

The V and J genes are TRBV29-1 and TRBJ2-1; 9 bases align to TRBD1. In germline, CDR1 is SQVTM, CDR2 ANQGSEA. The V and J ends lost 7 bases and 6 bases, in that order; junction bases with no gene match: 4. This CDR3 contains 12 residues. The CDR3: CSGMTGGNEQFF. The CDR3 DNA reads as TGCAGCGGAATGACAGGGGGCAATGAGCAGTTCTTC.

The gene calls are TRBV15 and TRBJ2-7; weak D call: TRBD2 (5 bases). The CDR3 loop spans 15 amino acids. Germline V gene data show CDR1 as LNHNV and CDR2 as YYDKDF (reference sequence). With 5 bases removed from V and 3 bases from J, the gap between germline ends came to 17 bases. The CDR3 DNA sequence: TGTGCCACCAGCGGAGGCAAGACCGGGGACTACGAGCAGTACTTC. This sequence encodes CATSGGKTGDYEQYF.

The chain has TRBV29-1 and TRBJ2-1; maybe TRBD2 (6 bases). The germline V and J ends were trimmed by 3 bases and 6 bases, with 12 bases remaining between them. Per the germline V gene, CDR1 is SQVTM and CDR2 is ANQGSEA. This CDR3 has 13 amino acids. The CDR3 DNA reads TGCAGCGTTGAGGTAGCGGAATTCAATGAGCAGTTCTTC. This encodes CSVEVAEFNEQFF.

The V call is TRBV6-5, the J call TRBJ2-1, with 11 nucleotides matching TRBD2. The CDR3 length is 15 residues. V was pared by 2 bases and J by 6 bases, with 3 bases of the junction left unmatched. The germline CDR1 and CDR2 sequences are MNHEY and SVGAGI. CDR3 nucleotide sequence: TGTGCCAGCAGTTACAGCCTAGCGGGAGGCAATGAGCAGTTCTTC. Its protein product is CASSYSLAGGNEQFF.

The chain is built from TRBV6-1 and TRBJ2-1, with a weak D call TRBD2 (6 bases). V dropped 4 bases and J dropped 6 bases, with 13 bases sitting between them. From germline, CDR1 is MNHNS and CDR2 SASEGT. CDR3 length equals 14 residues. CDR3 in DNA: TGTGCCAGCAGTGTTGGGACTCGCAGCAATGAGCAGTTCTTC. Encoded protein: CASSVGTRSNEQFF.

The chain is built from TRBV29-1 and TRBJ2-1; 7 nucleotides match TRBD2. Germline CDR1 reads SQVTM; CDR2 reads ANQGSEA. J lost 9 bases, V lost 6 bases, and 14 bases had no gene match. The CDR3 has 14 residues. DNA for the CDR3: TGCAGCGTAGCCGGGACTACCCTGTCCGGTGAGCAGTTCTTC. The encoded protein is CSVAGTTLSGEQFF.

The chain combines TRBV5-4 with TRBJ1-2; TRBD1 aligns across 7 bases. Per the germline V gene, CDR1 is SGHNT and CDR2 is YYREEE (reference sequence). With 0 bases clipped from V and 4 bases from J, the junction kept 3 bases outside the gene matches. The CDR3 totals 14 residues. CDR3 in DNA: TGTGCCAGCAGCTTGGGACAGGGCCTCTATGGCTACACCTTC. Encoded protein: CASSLGQGLYGYTF.

The chain links TRBV4-1 to TRBJ2-3; 9 bases fit TRBD2. The CDR3 covers 16 residues. Germline lookup yields CDR1 MGHRA and CDR2 YSYEKL. Trimming at V came to 3 bases and at J to 2 bases, leaving 6 bases not matched to a gene. The CDR3 DNA is TGCGCCAGCAGCCACCTCAGCGGGGGGACCACAGATACGCAGTATTTT. It is translated as CASSHLSGGTTDTQYF.

Written as DNA, the CDR3 is TGCGCCAGCAGCCCCTCCGGAGGGGGGGCCTATGAAGCTTTCTTT. This sequence encodes CASSPSGGGAYEAFF. This sequence joins TRBV5-1 and TRBJ1-1; weak D call: TRBD1 (6 bases). Trimming stripped 4 bases from V and 7 bases from J, with 20 bases between. Germline V gives CDR1 SGHRS, CDR2 YFSETQ. The CDR3 is 15 amino acids.